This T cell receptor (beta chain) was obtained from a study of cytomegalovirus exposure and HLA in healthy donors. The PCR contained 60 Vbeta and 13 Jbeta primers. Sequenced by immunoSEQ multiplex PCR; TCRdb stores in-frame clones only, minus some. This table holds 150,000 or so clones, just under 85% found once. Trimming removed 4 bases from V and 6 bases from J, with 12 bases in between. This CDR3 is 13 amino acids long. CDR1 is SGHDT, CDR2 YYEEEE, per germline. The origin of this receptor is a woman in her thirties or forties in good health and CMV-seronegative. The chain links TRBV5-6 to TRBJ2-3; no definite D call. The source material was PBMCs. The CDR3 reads CASSPSFLDTQYF. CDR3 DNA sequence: TGTGCCAGCAGCCCCTCCTTTTTGGATACGCAGTATTTT.